These 9 T cell receptor beta chains share one sample of origin, sequenced in a study of T cells in Graves' hyperthyroidism and ophthalmopathy. RNA transcripts provided the source from which TCR beta CDR3 regions were amplified. HTBI primers were employed in a first-round RT-PCR of the TCR CDR3. TCRdb fed the multiplex PCR reads into MiXCR, producing one record per CDR3 protein. The sample lists about 530,000 distinct CDR3 sequences, over 15% seen once, with approximately 15% in the top ten. Sequenced material: blood. The origin of the receptors is a woman aged 18-30 years with Graves' ophthalmopathy.

This clonotype came up many times. The rearrangement uses TRBV7-3 and TRBJ2-2; 7 positions agree with TRBD2. V lost 0 bases, J lost 8 bases, and 3 bases stayed unmatched. The CDR3 spans 14 residues. Germline V gene lookup returns CDR1 SGHTA and CDR2 FQGTGA. The CDR3 region is CASSLTGGSGELFF. CDR3 in DNA: TGTGCCAGCAGCTTAACGGGAGGGAGTGGGGAGCTGTTTTTT.

This clonotype appeared a few times. This chain uses TRBV19 with TRBJ2-3; TRBD1 might be the D (5 bases). Germline lookup yields CDR1 LNHDA and CDR2 SQIVND (reference sequence). V lost 5 bases to trimming and J lost 3 bases, with 18 bases between them. The CDR3 spans 16 residues. CDR3 in amino acids: CASSHAQDDGTDTQYF. The DNA of the CDR3 is TGTGCCAGTAGTCATGCACAGGATGATGGAACAGATACGCAGTATTTT.

This chain links TRBV5-5 with TRBJ1-2, with a weak D call TRBD1 (6 bases). The length of the CDR3 is 17 residues. Trimming cost V 1 base and J 6 bases, with 22 bases left between them. Germline V gene lookup returns CDR1 SGHKS and CDR2 YYEKEE (reference sequence). In DNA form, the CDR3 reads TGTGCCAGCAGCTTGCGGGGACGGGGGCAAAGCGGGGATGGCTACACCTTC. Protein product: CASSLRGRGQSGDGYTF.

The V gene is TRBV5-8, the J gene TRBJ2-3, with D perhaps TRBD2 (6 bases). Trimming cost V 2 bases and J 2 bases, with 21 bases left between them. Germline V gives CDR1 SGHTS, CDR2 YDEGEE. CDR3 size: 18 residues. Here the CDR3 DNA reads TGTGCCAGCAGCTTCGGGGAGGCTAGCGTTAGTTACACAGATACGCAGTATTTT. Amino acids: CASSFGEASVSYTDTQYF. The variable domain in full, completed from reference TRBV5-8 and TRBJ2-3, reads EAGVTQSPTHLIKTRGQQATLRCSPISGHTSVYWYQQALGLGLQFLLWYDEGEERNRGNFPPRFSGRQFPNYSSELNVNALELEDSALYLCASSFGEASVSYTDTQYFGPGTRLTVL.

This clonotype was seen more than once but under ten times. The V and J genes are TRBV9 and TRBJ2-1; possibly TRBD2 for D (6 bases). Per the germline V gene, CDR1 is SGDLS and CDR2 is YYNGEE. The CDR3 has 16 amino acids. V was trimmed by 0 bases and J by 0 bases, leaving 10 bases between them. In nucleotides, the CDR3 is TGTGCCAGCAGCGTAGCTGAAGCGGGCTCCTACAATGAGCAGTTCTTC. Translating it yields CASSVAEAGSYNEQFF.

This clonotype was seen just once. The chain couples TRBV27 to TRBJ1-2, with D perhaps TRBD1 (5 bases). Between the trimmed V and J ends, which lost 5 bases and 6 bases, there was a span of 13 bases. CDR3 length: 13 amino acids. The germline V gene encodes CDR1 MNHEY and CDR2 SMNVEV (reference sequence). Here the CDR3 reads CASSNQGNHGYTF. In DNA, the CDR3 is TGTGCCAGCAGTAACCAGGGCAATCATGGCTACACCTTC.

In this sample, this clonotype turned up many times. This rearrangement joins TRBV28 to TRBJ1-2; tentative D call: TRBD1 (5 bases). This CDR3 contains 12 residues. V lost 4 bases to trimming and J lost 5 bases, with 8 bases between them. In germline, CDR1 is MDHEN, CDR2 SYDVKM. CDR3 sequence: CASSSSGYGYTF. CDR3 nucleotide sequence: TGTGCCAGCAGTTCTTCAGGGTATGGCTACACCTTC.

This chain connects TRBV9 to TRBJ1-4, with D hard to call. Germline V gene sequence: CDR1 SGDLS, CDR2 YYNGEE. The CDR3 contains 19 residues. V gave up 4 bases and J gave up 5 bases, with 27 bases separating them. CDR3 region: CASSPGPKISVGMNEKLFF. CDR3 DNA: TGTGCCAGCAGCCCAGGACCGAAGATCAGCGTGGGAATGAATGAAAAACTGTTTTTT.

The chain links TRBV6-9 to TRBJ2-7; perhaps TRBD1 as D (6 bases). The better agreement between TRBJ2-1 and the DNA end casts doubt on the J call. The CDR3 totals 14 residues. The germline V gene has CDR1 MNHGY and CDR2 SVAAGI. This chain's CDR3 is CASSSYRDTYEQFF. The CDR3 DNA reads TGTGCCAGCAGTTCCTACAGGGATACCTACGAGCAGTTCTTC.